The 12 T cell receptor beta chains below were found in one sample sequenced in a study of cytomegalovirus exposure and HLA in healthy donors. Vbeta (60) and Jbeta (13) primers were used in the PCR. Profiling relied on immunoSEQ multiplex PCR, and the TCRdb table lists in-frame clones only, not all of them. The sample records about 180,000 clones, around 80% being singletons. Sequencing was carried out using PBMCs. The receptors were sampled from a woman aged 30 to 39 in good health and CMV-seronegative.

The chain couples TRBV7-6 to TRBJ1-1, with no clear D. The CDR3 has 16 residues. The V gene's germline CDR1 is SGHVS and CDR2 FNYEAQ. The V end lost 5 bases, the J end lost 4 bases, and 20 bases lay between the germline ends. CDR3 nucleotide sequence: TGTGCCAGCAGCCCGCGGTCGTACCCCGAGGTCACTGAAGCTTTCTTT. Amino acid sequence: CASSPRSYPEVTEAFF. The variable domain in full, with the rest retrieved from reference TRBV7-6 and TRBJ1-1, is GAGVSQSPRYKVTKRGQDVALRCDPISGHVSLYWYRQALGQGPEFLTYFNYEAQQDKSGLPNDRFSAERPEGSISTLTIQRTEQRDSAMYRCASSPRSYPEVTEAFFGQGTRLTVV.

The chain couples TRBV2 to TRBJ2-1; the match to TRBD2 covers 9 bases. The CDR3 contains 17 residues. V gave up 1 base and J gave up 7 bases; unmatched junction bases: 11. The germline gives CDR1 SNHLY, CDR2 FYNNEI. CDR3 residues: CASSEEWGAGGKNEQFF. Here the CDR3 DNA reads TGTGCCAGCAGTGAAGAGTGGGGAGCGGGGGGCAAGAATGAGCAGTTCTTC.

V usage is TRBV6-1 and J usage is TRBJ1-6, with a weak D call TRBD1 (6 bases). The CDR3 totals 13 residues. Germline V CDR1 and CDR2: MNHNS, SASEGT. The V and J ends lost 11 bases and 9 bases respectively, with 17 bases between them. The CDR3 region is CAGGDKLGSPLHF. The CDR3 bases are TGTGCCGGGGGGGACAAGCTCGGTTCACCCCTCCACTTT.

The chain couples TRBV10-3 to TRBJ1-1; 8 bases are a match to TRBD1. This CDR3 region has 15 residues. Germline CDR1 is ENHRY and CDR2 is SYGVKD. Losses at the gene ends were 4 bases for V and 3 bases for J; bases not matched to a gene: 7. The CDR3 DNA follows: TGTGCCATCAGTGGAGACAGGGGAAGTTACACTGAAGCTTTCTTT. Its protein product is CAISGDRGSYTEAFF.

The genes are TRBV7-9 and TRBJ1-1, with D tentatively TRBD1 (6 bases). V was pared by 4 bases and J by 6 bases, with 15 bases between. In germline, CDR1 is SEHNR, CDR2 FQNEAQ (reference sequence). The CDR3 totals 14 residues. Written as DNA, the CDR3 is TGTGCCAGCAGCTGGGGGACATTCGGTTCTGAAGCTTTCTTT. This translates into CASSWGTFGSEAFF.

The chain links TRBV7-3 to TRBJ2-7; D possibly corresponds to TRBD1 (5 bases). Between the trimmed V and J ends, which lost 2 bases and 0 bases, there was a span of 11 bases. Germline V CDR1 and CDR2: SGHTA, FQGTGA. CDR3 length: 15 amino acids. The DNA for the CDR3 is TGTGCCAGCAGCTTACTAGGGGCTTCCTCCTACGAGCAGTACTTC. Residues: CASSLLGASSYEQYF.

The chain combines TRBV5-4 with TRBJ2-7; D gene unclear. The germline V gene has CDR1 SGHNT and CDR2 YYREEE (reference sequence). Trimming removed 2 bases from V and 6 bases from J, with 6 bases in between. The CDR3 is 11 residues long. The CDR3 nucleotides are TGTGCCAGCAGCTTAGCCGGCGAGCAGTACTTC. This encodes CASSLAGEQYF.

The V gene is TRBV7-9, the J gene TRBJ1-1; TRBD1 aligns across 8 bases. The CDR3 sequence is 14 residues long. From germline, CDR1 is SEHNR and CDR2 FQNEAQ (reference sequence). V was clipped by 1 base and J by 3 bases; unmatched bases: 1. For the CDR3, the DNA is TGTGCCAGCAGCTTAGTACAGGGGGACACTGAAGCTTTCTTT. It codes for CASSLVQGDTEAFF. The full variable domain, with the rest looked up from reference TRBV7-9 and TRBJ1-1, is DTGVSQNPRHKITKRGQNVTFRCDPISEHNRLYWYRQTLGQGPEFLTYFQNEAQLEKSRLLSDRFSAERPKGSFSTLEIQRTEQGDSAMYLCASSLVQGDTEAFFGQGTRLTVV.

CDR3 DNA: TGCAGCGTTGAAGTAAGGGGTCCGTACACTGAAGCTTTCTTT. Amino acids: CSVEVRGPYTEAFF. The chain joins TRBV29-1 to TRBJ1-1; the D gene is possibly TRBD1 (5 bases). Trimming took 1 base from V and 3 from J, leaving 12 bases between them. CDR1 and CDR2 (germline): SQVTM, ANQGSEA. The CDR3 totals 14 residues.

The rearrangement joins TRBV6-5 to TRBJ1-6, with D uncertain. Per the germline V gene, CDR1 is MNHEY and CDR2 is SVGAGI. V lost 7 bases, J lost 9 bases, and 19 bases lay in between. The CDR3 is 15 amino acids. CDR3 protein: CASIPSELERSPLHF. CDR3 DNA: TGTGCCAGCATCCCCTCAGAGCTAGAACGTTCACCCCTCCACTTT.

V is TRBV7-9 and J is TRBJ1-1; no definite D call. Germline CDR1 and CDR2: SEHNR and FQNEAQ (reference sequence). The V gene lost 5 bases and the J gene lost 4 bases, with 17 bases spanning the gap. The CDR3 runs 15 residues. CDR3 region: CASSAGPGRVTEAFF. The DNA of the CDR3 is TGTGCCAGCAGCGCCGGCCCCGGTCGGGTCACTGAAGCTTTCTTT.

The sample holds a few counts of this clone. J is TRBJ2-2 and V is TRBV7-8; possible D gene TRBD2, 6 bases. There are 16 residues in the CDR3. Trimming cost V 2 bases and J 0 bases, with 10 bases left between them. Germline V lookup: CDR1 SGHVS, CDR2 FQNEAQ. The CDR3 DNA is TGTGCCAGCAGCTTACATAGCGGAGCGAACACCGGGGAGCTGTTTTTT. Translating gives CASSLHSGANTGELFF.